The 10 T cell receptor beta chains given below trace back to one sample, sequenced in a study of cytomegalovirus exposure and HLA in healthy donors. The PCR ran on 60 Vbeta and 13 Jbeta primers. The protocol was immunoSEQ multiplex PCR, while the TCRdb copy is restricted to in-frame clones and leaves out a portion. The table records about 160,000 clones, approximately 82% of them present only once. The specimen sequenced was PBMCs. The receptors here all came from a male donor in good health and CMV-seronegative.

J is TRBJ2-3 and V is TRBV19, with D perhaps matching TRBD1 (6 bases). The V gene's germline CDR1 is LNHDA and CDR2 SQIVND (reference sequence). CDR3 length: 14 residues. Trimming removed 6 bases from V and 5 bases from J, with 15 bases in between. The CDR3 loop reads CASSYLQGRDTQYF. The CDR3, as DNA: TGTGCCAGTAGCTACCTTCAGGGGAGAGATACGCAGTATTTT. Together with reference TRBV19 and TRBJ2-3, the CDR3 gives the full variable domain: DGGITQSPKYLFRKEGQNVTLSCEQNLNHDAMYWYRQDPGQGLRLIYYSQIVNDFQKGDIAEGYSVSREKKESFPLTVTSAQKNPTAFYLCASSYLQGRDTQYFGPGTRLTVL.

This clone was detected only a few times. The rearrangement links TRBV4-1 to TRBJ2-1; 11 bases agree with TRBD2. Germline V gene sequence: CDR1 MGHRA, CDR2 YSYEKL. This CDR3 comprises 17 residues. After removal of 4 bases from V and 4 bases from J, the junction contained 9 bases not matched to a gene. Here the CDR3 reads CASSPTSGGFFYNEQFF. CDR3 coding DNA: TGCGCCAGCAGCCCTACTAGCGGGGGTTTCTTTTACAATGAGCAGTTCTTC.

CDR3 sequence: CAWNSGRLTYEQYF. The CDR3, as DNA: TGTGCCTGGAACAGCGGGAGGCTAACCTACGAGCAGTACTTC. The chain has TRBV30 and TRBJ2-5, with 9 bases fitting TRBD2. The end of the DNA is better explained by TRBJ2-7, so the J call may be wrong. The CDR3 is 14 residues long. Germline loops: CDR1 GTSNPN, CDR2 SVGIG (reference sequence).

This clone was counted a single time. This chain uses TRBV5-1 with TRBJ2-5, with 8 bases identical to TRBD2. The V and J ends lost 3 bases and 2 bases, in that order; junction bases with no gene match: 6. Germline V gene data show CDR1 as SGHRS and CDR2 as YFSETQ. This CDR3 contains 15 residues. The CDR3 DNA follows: TGCGCCAGCAGCTCTTCGACTAGCGCACAAGAGACCCAGTACTTC. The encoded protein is CASSSSTSAQETQYF. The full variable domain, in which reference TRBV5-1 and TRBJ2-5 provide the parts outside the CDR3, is KAGVTQTPRYLIKTRGQQVTLSCSPISGHRSVSWYQQTPGQGLQFLFEYFSETQRNKGNFPGRFSGRQFSNSRSEMNVSTLELGDSALYLCASSSSTSAQETQYFGPGTRLLVL.

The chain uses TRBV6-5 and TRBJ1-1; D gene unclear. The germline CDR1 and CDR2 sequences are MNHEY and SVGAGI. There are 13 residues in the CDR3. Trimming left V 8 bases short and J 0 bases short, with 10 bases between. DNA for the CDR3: TGTGCCAGCCACCGGGGAGTGAACACTGAAGCTTTCTTT. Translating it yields CASHRGVNTEAFF.

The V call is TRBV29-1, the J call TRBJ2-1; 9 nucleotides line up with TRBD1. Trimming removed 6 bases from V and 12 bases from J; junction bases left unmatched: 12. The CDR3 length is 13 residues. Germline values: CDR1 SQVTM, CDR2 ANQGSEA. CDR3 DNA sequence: TGCAGCGTCATAGGACAGGGGACCTATGGGCAGTTCTTC. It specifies CSVIGQGTYGQFF.

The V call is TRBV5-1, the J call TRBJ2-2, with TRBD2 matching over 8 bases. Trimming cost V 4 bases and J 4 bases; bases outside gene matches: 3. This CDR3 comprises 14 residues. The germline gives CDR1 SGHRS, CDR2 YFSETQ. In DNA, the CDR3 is TGCGCCAGCAGCCTCGGGGGGGCCACCGGGGAGCTGTTTTTT. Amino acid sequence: CASSLGGATGELFF.

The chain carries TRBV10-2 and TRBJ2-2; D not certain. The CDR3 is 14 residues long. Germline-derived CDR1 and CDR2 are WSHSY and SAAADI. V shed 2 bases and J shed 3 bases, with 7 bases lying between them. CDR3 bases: TGCGCCAGCAGTGAGAACATATACACCGGGGAGCTGTTTTTT. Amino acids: CASSENIYTGELFF.

The CDR3 nucleotides are TGTGCCAGCAGTGACGACCCCAGGGAAGAGACCCAGTACTTC. It yields the protein CASSDDPREETQYF. The chain employs TRBV2 and TRBJ2-5; the D gene is possibly TRBD1 (5 bases). Germline CDR1 and CDR2: SNHLY and FYNNEI. This CDR3 is 14 amino acids long. The V and J ends lost 3 bases and 3 bases respectively, with 11 bases between them.

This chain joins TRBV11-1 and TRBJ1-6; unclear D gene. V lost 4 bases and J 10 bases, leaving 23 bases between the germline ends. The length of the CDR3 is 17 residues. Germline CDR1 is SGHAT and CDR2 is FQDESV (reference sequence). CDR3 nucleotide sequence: TGTGCCAGCAGCTCAACCCGGTCGGGAAGGGCCATCTCACCCCTCCACTTT. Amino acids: CASSSTRSGRAISPLHF. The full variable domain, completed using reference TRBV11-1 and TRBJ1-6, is EAEVAQSPRYKITEKSQAVAFWCDPISGHATLYWYRQILGQGPELLVQFQDESVVDDSQLPKDRFSAERLKGVDSTLKIQPAELGDSAMYLCASSSTRSGRAISPLHFGNGTRLTVT.